This T cell receptor (beta chain) was sequenced during a study of control samples from healthy donors and cancer patients. This clone has a handful of counts. Sequencing was performed with immunoSEQ multiplex PCR; in TCRdb, only in-frame clones are kept and a portion is missing. This table holds under 200,000 clones, about 93% found once. V was cut by 5 bases and J by 7 bases, with 19 bases left in between. CDR3 size: 15 residues. CDR1 is SGHNT and CDR2 is YYREEE in the germline V gene (reference sequence). The chain recombines TRBV5-4 with TRBJ2-1; D is perhaps TRBD2 (6 bases). Sequenced material: blood. The TCR comes from a woman aged 25 to 39 in good health. The CDR3 reads CASRGAGRGGNEQFF. The CDR3 coding sequence is TGTGCCAGCAGGGGAGCGGGCCGAGGCGGGAATGAGCAGTTCTTC.